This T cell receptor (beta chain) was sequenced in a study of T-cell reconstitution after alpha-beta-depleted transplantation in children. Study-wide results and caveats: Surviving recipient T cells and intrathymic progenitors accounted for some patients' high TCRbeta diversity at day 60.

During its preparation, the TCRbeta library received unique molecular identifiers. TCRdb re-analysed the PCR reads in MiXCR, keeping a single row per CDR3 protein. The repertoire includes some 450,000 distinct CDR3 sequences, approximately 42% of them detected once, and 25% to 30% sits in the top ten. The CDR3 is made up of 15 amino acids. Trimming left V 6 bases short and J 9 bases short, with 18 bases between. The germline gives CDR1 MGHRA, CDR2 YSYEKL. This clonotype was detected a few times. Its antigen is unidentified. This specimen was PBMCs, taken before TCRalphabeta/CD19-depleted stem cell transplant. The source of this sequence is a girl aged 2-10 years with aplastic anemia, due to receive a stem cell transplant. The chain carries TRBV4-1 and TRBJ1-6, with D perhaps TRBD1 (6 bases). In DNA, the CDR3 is TGCGCCAGCAGTCAATGGGGGGGGCCCGGTTCACCCCTCCACTTT. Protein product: CASSQWGGPGSPLHF.